The source of this T cell receptor (beta chain) is a study of blood T cell repertoires in COVID-19. In the study overall: Spain, Italy and the United States supplied samples that represented acute and convalescent COVID-19. Nucleic acid was either cDNA or gDNA, and it came from T cells, B-cell-depleted T cells, or PBMCs.

CDR3 length equals 15 residues. The germline gives CDR1 SEHNR, CDR2 FQNEAQ (reference sequence). Between the trimmed V and J ends, which lost 2 bases and 7 bases, there was a span of 12 bases. Authors' analysis steps: Cell counts per sample came from amplifying reference gene primers. Produced via immunoSEQ multiplex PCR; TCRdb's table is partial and in-frame only. The D gene and trimming were derived from the DNA, and the V and J assignments and clone size from that table. The sample holds roughly 130,000 clones, about 83% seen once. The chain carries TRBV7-9 and TRBJ1-6, with a weak D call TRBD1 (5 bases). This receptor was obtained from a man aged 45-65 years with acute or convalescent COVID-19. Input material: peripheral blood. CDR3 amino acids: CASSLSTGRNSPLHF. The CDR3, as DNA: TGTGCCAGCAGCTTAAGTACAGGAAGAAATTCACCCCTCCACTTT. The full variable domain, its missing parts supplied by reference TRBV7-9 and TRBJ1-6, is DTGVSQNPRHKITKRGQNVTFRCDPISEHNRLYWYRQTLGQGPEFLTYFQNEAQLEKSRLLSDRFSAERPKGSFSTLEIQRTEQGDSAMYLCASSLSTGRNSPLHFGNGTRLTVT.